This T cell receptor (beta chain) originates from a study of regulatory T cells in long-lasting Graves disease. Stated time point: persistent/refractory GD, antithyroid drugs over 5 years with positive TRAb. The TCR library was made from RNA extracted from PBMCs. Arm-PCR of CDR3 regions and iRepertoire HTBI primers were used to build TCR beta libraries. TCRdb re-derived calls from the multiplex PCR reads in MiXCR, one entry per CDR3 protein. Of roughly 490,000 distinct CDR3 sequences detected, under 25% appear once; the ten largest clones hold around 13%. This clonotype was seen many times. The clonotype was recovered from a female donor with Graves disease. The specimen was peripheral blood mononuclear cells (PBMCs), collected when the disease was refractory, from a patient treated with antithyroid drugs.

CDR3 loop: CASSQGQGSEKLFF. CDR3 in DNA: TGTGCCAGCAGCCAAGGACAGGGTAGTGAAAAACTGTTTTTT. The chain recombines TRBV7-2 with TRBJ1-4, with 8 bases aligning to TRBD1. V trimming: 5 bases; J trimming: 7 bases; junction bases outside the gene matches: 6. The CDR3 has 14 residues. Germline values: CDR1 SGHTA, CDR2 FQGNSA.